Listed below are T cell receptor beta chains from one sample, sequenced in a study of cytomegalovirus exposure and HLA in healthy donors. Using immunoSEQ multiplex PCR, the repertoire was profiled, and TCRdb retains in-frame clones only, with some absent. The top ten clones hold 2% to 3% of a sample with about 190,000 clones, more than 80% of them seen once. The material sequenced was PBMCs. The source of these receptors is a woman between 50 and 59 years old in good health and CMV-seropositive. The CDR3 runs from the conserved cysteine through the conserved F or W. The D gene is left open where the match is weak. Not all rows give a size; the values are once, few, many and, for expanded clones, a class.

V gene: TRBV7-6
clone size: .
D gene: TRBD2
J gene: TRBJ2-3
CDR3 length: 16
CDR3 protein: CASSLGSAGEPDTQYF
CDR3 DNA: TGTGCCAGCAGCTTAGGGTCAGCGGGGGAGCCAGATACGCAGTATTTT

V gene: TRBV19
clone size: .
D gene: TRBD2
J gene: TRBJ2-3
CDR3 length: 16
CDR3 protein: CASSIGAGGFTDTQYF
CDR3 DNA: TGTGCCAGTAGTATAGGAGCGGGGGGTTTCACAGATACGCAGTATTTT

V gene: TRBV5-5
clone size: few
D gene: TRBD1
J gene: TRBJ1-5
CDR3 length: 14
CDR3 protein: CASSLEQGAQPQHF
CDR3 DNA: TGTGCCAGCAGCTTGGAGCAGGGGGCTCAGCCCCAGCATTTT

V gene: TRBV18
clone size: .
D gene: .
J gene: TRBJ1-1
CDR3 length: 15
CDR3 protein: CASSPQRTENTEAFF
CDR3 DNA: TGTGCCAGCTCACCACAACGGACAGAGAACACTGAAGCTTTCTTT

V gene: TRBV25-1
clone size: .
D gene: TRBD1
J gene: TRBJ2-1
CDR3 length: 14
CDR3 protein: CASSQGQVYNEQFF
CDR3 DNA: TGTGCCAGCAGTCAAGGACAGGTGTACAATGAGCAGTTCTTC

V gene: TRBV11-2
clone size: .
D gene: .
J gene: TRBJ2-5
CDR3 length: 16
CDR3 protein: CASSRGFGVPKETQYF
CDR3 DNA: TGTGCCAGCAGCCGGGGGTTTGGCGTCCCCAAAGAGACCCAGTACTTC

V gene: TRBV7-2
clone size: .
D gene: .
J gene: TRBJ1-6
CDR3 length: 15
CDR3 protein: CASSFLAGSDSPLHF
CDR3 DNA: TGTGCCAGCAGCTTCCTGGCTGGGAGCGATTCACCCCTCCACTTT

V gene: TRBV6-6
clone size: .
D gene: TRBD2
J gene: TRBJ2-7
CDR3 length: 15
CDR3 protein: CASSYKRGISYEQYF
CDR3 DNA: TGTGCCAGCAGTTACAAGCGGGGGATCTCCTACGAGCAGTACTTC

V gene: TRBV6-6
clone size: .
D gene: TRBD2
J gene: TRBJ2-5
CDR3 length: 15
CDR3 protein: CASSYLAGGPETQYF
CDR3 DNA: TGTGCCAGCAGTTATCTAGCGGGGGGGCCCGAGACCCAGTACTTC

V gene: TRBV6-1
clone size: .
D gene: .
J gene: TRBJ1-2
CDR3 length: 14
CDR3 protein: CASSSTGGSGGYTF
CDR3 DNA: TGTGCCAGCAGTTCCACGGGGGGTTCAGGCGGCTACACCTTC

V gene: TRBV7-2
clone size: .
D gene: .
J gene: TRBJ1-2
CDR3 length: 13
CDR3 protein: CASSLGGLYGYTF
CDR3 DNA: TGTGCCAGCAGCTTAGGGGGGCTCTATGGCTACACCTTC

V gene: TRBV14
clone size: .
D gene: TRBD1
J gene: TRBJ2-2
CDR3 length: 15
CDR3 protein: CASSPRQGAGGELFF
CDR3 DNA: TGTGCCAGCAGCCCCCGACAGGGTGCCGGCGGGGAGCTGTTTTTT

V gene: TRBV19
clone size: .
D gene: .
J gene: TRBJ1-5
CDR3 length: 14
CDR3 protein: CASTTPTESQPQHF
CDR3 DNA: TGTGCCAGTACAACCCCGACAGAATCCCAGCCCCAGCATTTT

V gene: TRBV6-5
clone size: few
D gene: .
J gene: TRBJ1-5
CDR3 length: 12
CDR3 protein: CASIEGYQPQHF
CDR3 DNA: TGTGCCAGCATCGAGGGCTATCAGCCCCAGCATTTT

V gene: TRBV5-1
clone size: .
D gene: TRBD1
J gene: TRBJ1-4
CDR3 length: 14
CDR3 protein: CASGLTGGREKLFF
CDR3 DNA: TGCGCCAGCGGACTGACAGGGGGCCGGGAAAAACTGTTTTTT

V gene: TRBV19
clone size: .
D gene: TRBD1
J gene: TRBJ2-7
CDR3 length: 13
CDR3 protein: CASTSGTGHEQYF
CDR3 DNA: TGTGCCAGTACCTCCGGGACAGGACACGAGCAGTACTTC

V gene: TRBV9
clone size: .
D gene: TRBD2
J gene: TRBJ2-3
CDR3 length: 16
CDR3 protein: CASSGYLAGGTDTQYF
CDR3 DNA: TGTGCCAGCAGCGGGTACCTAGCGGGGGGCACAGATACGCAGTATTTT

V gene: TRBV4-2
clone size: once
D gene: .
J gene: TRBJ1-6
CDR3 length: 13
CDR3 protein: CASSQQEGTPLHF
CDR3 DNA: TGTGCCAGCAGCCAACAGGAGGGGACACCCCTCCACTTT

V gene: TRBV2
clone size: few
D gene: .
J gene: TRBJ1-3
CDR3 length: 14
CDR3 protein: CASSVGAVMNTIYF
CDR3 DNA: TGTGCCAGCAGTGTTGGGGCAGTTATGAACACCATATATTTT

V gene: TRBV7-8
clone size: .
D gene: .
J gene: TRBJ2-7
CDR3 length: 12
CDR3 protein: CASSSPPLEQYF
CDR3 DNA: TGTGCCAGCAGCTCCCCTCCTCTCGAGCAGTACTTC

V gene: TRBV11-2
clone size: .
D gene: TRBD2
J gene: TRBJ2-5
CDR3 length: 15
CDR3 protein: CASSPTSGGPETQYF
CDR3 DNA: TGTGCCAGCAGCCCCACTAGCGGGGGGCCAGAGACCCAGTACTTC

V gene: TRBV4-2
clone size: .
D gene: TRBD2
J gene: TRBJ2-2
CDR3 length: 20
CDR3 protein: CASSQDKKGGTSGVTGELFF
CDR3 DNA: TGTGCCAGCAGCCAAGATAAGAAAGGTGGGACTAGCGGGGTTACCGGGGAGCTGTTTTTT

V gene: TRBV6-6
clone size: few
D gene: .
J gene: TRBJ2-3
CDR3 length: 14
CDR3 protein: CASSYSKNADTQYF
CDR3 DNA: TGTGCCAGCAGTTACTCGAAAAATGCGGATACGCAGTATTTT

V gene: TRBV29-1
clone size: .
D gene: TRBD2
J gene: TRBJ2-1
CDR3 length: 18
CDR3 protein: CSVAGTSGGPSSYNEQFF
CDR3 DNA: TGCAGCGTTGCAGGGACTAGCGGGGGGCCTAGCTCCTACAATGAGCAGTTCTTC

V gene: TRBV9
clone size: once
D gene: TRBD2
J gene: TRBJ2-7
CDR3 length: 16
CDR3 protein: CASSVTSGGGRYEQYF
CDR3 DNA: TGTGCCAGCAGCGTAACTAGCGGGGGGGGCCGGTACGAGCAGTACTTC

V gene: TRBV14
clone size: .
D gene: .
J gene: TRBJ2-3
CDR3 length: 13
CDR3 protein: CASSLTGPGGEYF
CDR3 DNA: TGTGCCAGCAGCCTCACGGGACCGGGCGGGGAGTATTTT

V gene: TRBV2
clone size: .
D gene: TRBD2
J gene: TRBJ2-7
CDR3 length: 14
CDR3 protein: CASRRPSGGSEQYF
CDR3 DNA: TGTGCCAGCAGACGGCCTAGCGGGGGCTCCGAGCAGTACTTC

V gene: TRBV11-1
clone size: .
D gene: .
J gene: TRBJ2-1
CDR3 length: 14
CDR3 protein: CASSSETGMNEQFF
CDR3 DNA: TGTGCCAGCAGCTCAGAGACTGGCATGAATGAGCAGTTCTTC

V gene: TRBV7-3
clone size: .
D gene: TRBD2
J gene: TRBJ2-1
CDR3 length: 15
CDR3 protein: CASSVAGGKINEQFF
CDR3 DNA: TGTGCCAGCAGCGTAGCGGGGGGGAAGATAAATGAGCAGTTCTTC

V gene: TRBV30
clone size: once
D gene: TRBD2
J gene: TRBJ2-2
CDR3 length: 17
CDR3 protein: CAWGGLAGDLNTGELFF
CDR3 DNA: TGTGCCTGGGGTGGACTAGCGGGGGACTTGAACACCGGGGAGCTGTTTTTT

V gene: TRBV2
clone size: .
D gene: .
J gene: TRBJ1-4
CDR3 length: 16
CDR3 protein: CASSEAAGITNEKLFF
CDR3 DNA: TGTGCCAGCAGTGAAGCCGCAGGGATTACTAATGAAAAACTGTTTTTT

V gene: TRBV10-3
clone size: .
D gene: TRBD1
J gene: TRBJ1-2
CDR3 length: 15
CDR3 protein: CAITPGTEVSYGYTF
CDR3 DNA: TGTGCCATTACCCCCGGGACAGAGGTATCCTATGGCTACACCTTC

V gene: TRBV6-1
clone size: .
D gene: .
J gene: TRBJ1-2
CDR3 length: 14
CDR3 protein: CASSPIGTDKGYTF
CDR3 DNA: TGTGCCAGCAGTCCTATCGGGACTGATAAAGGCTACACCTTC

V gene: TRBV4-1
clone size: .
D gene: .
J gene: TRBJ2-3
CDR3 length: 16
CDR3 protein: CASSQDGAARTDTQYF
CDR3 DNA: TGCGCCAGCAGCCAAGATGGGGCTGCGAGGACAGATACGCAGTATTTT

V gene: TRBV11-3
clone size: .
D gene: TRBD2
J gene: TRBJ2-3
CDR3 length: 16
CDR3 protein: CASSLDGTSGGDTQYF
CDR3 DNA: TGTGCCAGCAGCTTAGACGGGACTAGCGGGGGAGATACGCAGTATTTT

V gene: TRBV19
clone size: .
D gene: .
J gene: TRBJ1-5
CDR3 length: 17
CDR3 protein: CASLDRPGVYSNQPQHF
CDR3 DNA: TGTGCCAGCCTAGACAGACCAGGAGTTTATAGCAATCAGCCCCAGCATTTT

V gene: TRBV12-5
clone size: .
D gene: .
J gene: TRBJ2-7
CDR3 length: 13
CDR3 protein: CASGLVGNYEQYF
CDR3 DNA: TGTGCTAGTGGTTTGGTGGGCAACTACGAGCAGTACTTC

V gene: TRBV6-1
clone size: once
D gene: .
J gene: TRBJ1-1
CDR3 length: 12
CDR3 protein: CASSNRVGLAFF
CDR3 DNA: TGTGCCAGCAGTAACAGGGTTGGACTTGCTTTCTTT

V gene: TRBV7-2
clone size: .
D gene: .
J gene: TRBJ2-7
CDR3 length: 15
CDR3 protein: CASSPSGGSSYEQYF
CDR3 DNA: TGTGCCAGCAGCCCTAGTGGGGGGAGCTCCTACGAGCAGTACTTC

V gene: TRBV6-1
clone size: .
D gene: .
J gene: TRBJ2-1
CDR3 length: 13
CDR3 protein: CVSGGYTYNEQFF
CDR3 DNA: TGTGTATCAGGGGGGTACACCTACAATGAGCAGTTCTTC

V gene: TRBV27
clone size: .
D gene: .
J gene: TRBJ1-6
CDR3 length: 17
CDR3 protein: CASSLLEGTGYNSPLHF
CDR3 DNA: TGTGCCAGCAGTTTATTGGAGGGGACGGGCTATAATTCCCCCCTCCACTTT

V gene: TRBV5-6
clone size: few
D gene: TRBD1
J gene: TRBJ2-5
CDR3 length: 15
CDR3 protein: CASSSGQAFGETQYF
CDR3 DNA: TGTGCCAGCAGCTCGGGACAGGCCTTTGGAGAGACCCAGTACTTC

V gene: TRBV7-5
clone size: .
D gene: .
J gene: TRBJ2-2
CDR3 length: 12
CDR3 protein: CASLPGVGELFF
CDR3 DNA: TGTGCCAGCCTCCCCGGGGTTGGGGAGCTGTTTTTT

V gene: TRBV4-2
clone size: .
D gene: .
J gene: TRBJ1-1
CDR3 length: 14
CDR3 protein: CASSQGGWNTEAFF
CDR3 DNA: TGTGCCAGCAGCCAAGGCGGGTGGAACACTGAAGCTTTCTTT

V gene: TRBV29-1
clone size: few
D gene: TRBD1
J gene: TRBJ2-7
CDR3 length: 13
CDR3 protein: CSASGTGAYEQYF
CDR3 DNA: TGCAGCGCCTCCGGGACAGGGGCCTACGAGCAGTACTTC

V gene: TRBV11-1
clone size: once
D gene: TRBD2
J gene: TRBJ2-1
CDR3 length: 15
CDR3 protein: CASSLGRGAGNEQFF
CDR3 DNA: TGTGCCAGCAGCTTAGGGCGGGGGGCCGGGAATGAGCAGTTCTTC

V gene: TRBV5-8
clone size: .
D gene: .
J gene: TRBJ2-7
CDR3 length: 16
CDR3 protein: CASSRLGQLTSYEQYF
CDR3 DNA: TGTGCCAGCAGCCGACTGGGACAACTGACATCCTACGAGCAGTACTTC

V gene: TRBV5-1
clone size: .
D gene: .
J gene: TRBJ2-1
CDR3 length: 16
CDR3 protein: CASSLDAGQPRNEQFF
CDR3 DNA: TGCGCCAGCAGCTTGGATGCGGGACAGCCTAGGAATGAGCAGTTCTTC

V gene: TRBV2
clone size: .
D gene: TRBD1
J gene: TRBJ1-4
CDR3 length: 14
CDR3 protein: CASNGDRGVGKLFF
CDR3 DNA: TGTGCCAGCAACGGAGACAGGGGAGTAGGGAAACTGTTTTTT